Listed below are T cell receptor beta chains from one sample, sequenced in a study of response to subunit inactivated influenza vaccine. TCRdb re-called the RT-PCR reads through MiXCR, storing one row per CDR3 protein. The sample shows 500,000 to 600,000 distinct CDR3 sequences, approximately 10% of them seen only once. These sequences were also reported in another study, on T cells expressing NK-cell markers.

The material sequenced was PBMCs from blood, taken on the day of vaccination. These TCRs come from a man in his fifties who received an inactivated influenza vaccine. The conserved cysteine and the conserved F or W are not part of the CDR3 here.

ASSYLAGGYNEQF,TRBJ2-1,TRBV7-2
ASSAGRSDTQY,TRBJ2-3,TRBV7-3
ATSELAGAQY,TRBJ2-3,TRBV24-1
ASSQDGAQQPQH,TRBJ1-5,TRBV4-2
ASHRGSSGANVLT,TRBJ2-6,TRBV5-1
SAALPLADTQY,TRBJ2-3,TRBV20-1
ASSEGVGYQPQH,TRBJ1-5,TRBV5-1
SAREGQGDQPQH,TRBJ1-5,TRBV20-1
ASSPTSSYNSPLH,TRBJ1-6,TRBV18
ASSPEQGLGTEAF,TRBJ1-1,TRBV4-2
ASSLAGVNTGELF,TRBJ2-2,TRBV7-2
ASSQGQGLAGTQETQY,TRBJ2-5,TRBV12-3/TRBV12-4
ASSTTSGSFKRAQY,TRBJ2-5,TRBV12-3/TRBV12-4
SASTSGGIYEQY,TRBJ2-7,TRBV20-1
ASSLGNQHGYYGYT,TRBJ1-2,TRBV7-9
SARDFGLATGELF,TRBJ2-2,TRBV20-1
SAGGFGETQY,TRBJ2-5,TRBV20-1
ASSQGGSTDTQY,TRBJ2-3,TRBV3-1
ASSDGYYEQY,TRBJ2-7,TRBV12-3/TRBV12-4
ASSPSGWGNYGYT,TRBJ1-2,TRBV4-3
ASSFRAQDAWTGELF,TRBJ2-2,TRBV5-1
ASRITGTPEDGSPLH,TRBJ1-6,TRBV6-4
ALAGLAKNIQY,TRBJ2-4,TRBV6-1
ASSQDLTSGIYTGELF,TRBJ2-2,TRBV4-2
ASTQGNEQY,TRBJ2-7,TRBV6-2/TRBV6-3
ASSLAGPSYNEQF,TRBJ2-1,TRBV28
ASSLDSGAVGKNIQY,TRBJ2-4,TRBV11-2
ATSRAGVVADTQY,TRBJ2-3,TRBV15
ASSHRTNPRGADTQY,TRBJ2-3,TRBV27
AIAQREDETQY,TRBJ2-5,TRBV10-3
ASSEPGQGVNTEAF,TRBJ1-1,TRBV2
SASVAGLETQY,TRBJ2-5,TRBV20-1
ASSLQGTVKNTEAF,TRBJ1-1,TRBV5-1
SARDLANTYEQY,TRBJ2-7,TRBV20-1
ASSFVGRMYEQY,TRBJ2-7,TRBV28
ASSPWTGVPTNQPQH,TRBJ1-5,TRBV6-2/TRBV6-3
ASSYSGPSYYNEQF,TRBJ2-1,TRBV6-5
SAVLGLAAYNEQF,TRBJ2-1,TRBV20-1
ASSLKGTNTGELF,TRBJ2-2,TRBV5-1
ASSFTTTYNEQF,TRBJ2-1,TRBV6-2/TRBV6-3